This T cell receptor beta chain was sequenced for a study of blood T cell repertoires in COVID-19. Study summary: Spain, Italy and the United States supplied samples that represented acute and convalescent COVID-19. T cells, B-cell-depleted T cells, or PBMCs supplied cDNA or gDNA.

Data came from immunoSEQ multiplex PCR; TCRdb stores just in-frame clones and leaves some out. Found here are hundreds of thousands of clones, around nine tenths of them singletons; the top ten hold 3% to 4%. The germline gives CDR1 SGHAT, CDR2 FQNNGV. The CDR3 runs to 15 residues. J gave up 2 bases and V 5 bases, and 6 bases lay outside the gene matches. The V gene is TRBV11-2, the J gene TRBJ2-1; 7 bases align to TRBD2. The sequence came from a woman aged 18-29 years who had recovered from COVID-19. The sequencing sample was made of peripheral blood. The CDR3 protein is CASSPRAGAYNEQFF. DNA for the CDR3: TGTGCCAGCAGCCCGAGGGCGGGAGCCTACAATGAGCAGTTCTTC.